The source of this T cell receptor (beta chain) is a study of T cell responses to AZD1222 COVID-19 vaccine. Study results and limitations: Baseline testing showed seropositivity in only a handful of AZD1222 recipients. There were repertoire samples only from the period after the peak T cell response. Unmutated variant regions reportedly attract nearly half of all spike-specific TCRs. A mostly white British donor set with more females was recruited, and clonal diversity was possibly underestimated.

Method: immunoSEQ multiplex PCR; TCRdb's copy keeps in-frame clones and lacks some. The sample comprises more than 95,000 clones, around nine tenths of which are singletons, and roughly 7% rests with the top ten. Of note for this clone: Antigen unknown. The sample carries other DNA sequences with the same CDR3.

Germline loops: CDR1 PRHDT, CDR2 FYEKMQ (reference sequence). Trimming left V 2 bases short and J 6 bases short, with 5 bases between. This CDR3 has 11 residues. This receptor was obtained from an adult who received the AZD1222 COVID-19 vaccine. Material: peripheral blood, obtained 28 days after the second AZD1222 dose. J is TRBJ2-7 and V is TRBV13, with D possibly being TRBD2 (5 bases). The CDR3 DNA is TGTGCCAGCAGCTTACGGGGCGAGCAGTACTTC. Its translation is CASSLRGEQYF.